A selection of T cell receptor beta chains follows, all from one sample in a study of T cell responses to AZD1222 COVID-19 vaccine. Repertoires were generated with immunoSEQ multiplex PCR, while TCRdb's copy carries only in-frame clones and drops some. The data hold roughly 120,000 clones, with over 90% observed a single time. This specimen was peripheral blood, taken 28 days after the second AZD1222 dose. The receptors originated from an adult who received the AZD1222 COVID-19 vaccine. Each CDR3 is given with its conserved first and last residue. The D gene is left open where the match is weak. The size entry is marked missing in some rows and otherwise reads once, few, many or a size class.

D	V	J	size	CDR3	DNA
TRBD2	TRBV15	TRBJ2-1	.	CATRSGLAGAWEQFF	TGTGCCACCAGGTCGGGACTAGCTGGAGCGTGGGAGCAGTTCTTC
.	TRBV19	TRBJ1-4	.	CASTHNSGYNEKLFF	TGTGCCAGCACCCACAACAGCGGTTATAATGAAAAACTGTTTTTT
.	TRBV19	TRBJ2-7	.	CASKIDLSSYEQYF	TGTGCCAGTAAGATTGACCTGAGCTCCTACGAGCAGTACTTC
TRBD1	TRBV5-1	TRBJ2-1	.	CASSRRSGQGVDEQFF	TGCGCCAGCAGCCGTAGATCCGGACAGGGGGTAGATGAGCAGTTCTTC
TRBD1	TRBV7-9	TRBJ1-2	.	CASSSSGTGEGYTF	TGTGCCAGCAGCAGCTCCGGGACAGGGGAGGGCTACACCTTC
TRBD2	TRBV6-5	TRBJ2-2	.	CAGSSGGDTGELFF	TGTGCCGGTTCTAGCGGGGGGGACACCGGGGAGCTGTTTTTT
.	TRBV2	TRBJ2-2	.	CASSEEVRASTGELFF	TGTGCCAGCAGTGAAGAGGTCAGGGCGAGCACCGGGGAGCTGTTTTTT
TRBD1	TRBV15	TRBJ1-1	.	CATSPYRGAEAFF	TGTGCCACCAGTCCCTACAGGGGTGCTGAAGCTTTCTTT
TRBD1	TRBV3-1/TRBV3-2	TRBJ2-7	.	CASSQPGQGLAEQYF	TGTGCCAGCAGCCAGCCGGGACAGGGACTGGCCGAGCAGTACTTC
.	TRBV6-5	TRBJ1-2	.	CASSFTGSGVGYTF	TGTGCCAGCAGCTTCACAGGTTCGGGGGTGGGCTACACCTTC
.	TRBV20-1	TRBJ2-3	.	CSASRRFTDTQYF	TGCAGTGCTAGTCGGCGGTTCACAGATACGCAGTATTTT
.	TRBV7-9	TRBJ1-2	.	CASSLISFGGYTF	TGTGCCAGCAGCTTAATTTCGTTTGGTGGCTACACCTTC
.	TRBV7-9	TRBJ1-1	.	CASRSRIGTEAFF	TGTGCCAGCAGGAGCAGGATCGGGACTGAAGCTTTCTTT
TRBD1	TRBV28	TRBJ1-2	once	CASSLAHKTGLF	TGTGCCAGCAGTTTAGCCCACAAGACAGGGCTCTTC
.	TRBV7-6	TRBJ2-2	.	CASSLDRLNTGELFF	TGTGCCAGCAGCTTAGACAGGTTGAACACCGGGGAGCTGTTTTTT
.	TRBV29-1	TRBJ1-2	.	CSVERGSGYTF	TGCAGCGTTGAGAGGGGATCGGGCTACACCTTC
TRBD1	TRBV18	TRBJ1-2	.	CASSPDRVTGYTF	TGTGCCAGCTCACCGGACAGGGTTACTGGCTACACCTTC
.	TRBV18	TRBJ2-7	.	CASSPSSYEQYF	TGTGCCAGCTCGCCTAGCTCCTACGAGCAGTACTTC
.	TRBV7-9	TRBJ1-1	.	CASSLVTENTEAFF	TGTGCCAGCAGCTTAGTCACGGAGAACACTGAAGCTTTCTTT
.	TRBV5-1	TRBJ1-2	.	CASSFSRDGYTF	TGCGCCAGCAGCTTTAGCAGGGACGGCTACACCTTC
TRBD2	TRBV5-1	TRBJ2-3	once	CASSPGVSGRLDTQYF	TGCGCCAGCAGCCCTGGGGTAAGCGGGAGGTTAGATACGCAGTATTTT
TRBD1	TRBV28	TRBJ1-5	.	CASSLGQGWGNQPQHF	TGTGCCAGCAGCCTTGGACAGGGGTGGGGCAATCAGCCCCAGCATTTT
.	TRBV10-3	TRBJ1-2	.	CAIRQNNYGYTF	TGTGCCATCAGGCAGAATAACTATGGCTACACCTTC
.	TRBV5-1	TRBJ1-1	.	CASNLEANTEAFF	TGCGCCAGCAATCTCGAGGCGAACACTGAAGCTTTCTTT
TRBD1	TRBV5-8	TRBJ1-1	.	CASSLQGAAEAFF	TGTGCCAGCAGCTTGCAGGGGGCCGCTGAAGCTTTCTTT
.	TRBV9	TRBJ1-3	.	CASSVDRTVSGNTIYF	TGTGCCAGCAGCGTAGATCGGACAGTCTCTGGAAACACCATATATTTT
.	TRBV7-2	TRBJ2-3	few	CASSLAAAVTDTQYF	TGTGCCAGCAGCTTAGCGGCGGCGGTTACAGATACGCAGTATTTT